Below are 11 T cell receptor beta chains sequenced from a single sample in a study of blood T cell repertoires in COVID-19. Profiling relied on immunoSEQ multiplex PCR, and the TCRdb table lists in-frame clones only, not all of them. The sample has about 310,000 clones, about 91% seen once. Sequences were obtained from PBMCs or T cells enriched from blood (not recorded which). Receptors were obtained from a woman aged 40-49 years who had recovered from COVID-19.

CDR3 bases: TGTGCCAGCAGCGCAAACAGGGCTGGCTACACCTTC. Protein: CASSANRAGYTF. The chain employs TRBV7-9 and TRBJ1-2; D perhaps matches TRBD1 (6 bases). CDR1 and CDR2 (germline): SEHNR, FQNEAQ (reference sequence). V was pared by 5 bases and J by 7 bases, with 11 bases between. This CDR3 spans 12 amino acids.

This clone was detected only a few times. V gene TRBV9 combines with J gene TRBJ1-6, with D uncertain. The V gene's germline CDR1 is SGDLS and CDR2 YYNGEE. V was cut by 4 bases and J by 4 bases, with 12 bases left in between. The CDR3 runs 15 residues. CDR3 protein: CASSLGGSYNSPLHF. The CDR3 DNA sequence: TGTGCCAGCAGCTTAGGAGGGTCTTATAATTCACCCCTCCACTTT.

The chain couples TRBV11-2 to TRBJ1-2; 9 bases agree with TRBD1. V gave up 5 bases and J gave up 2 bases; unmatched junction bases: 3. The CDR3 runs 14 residues. Germline CDR1 SGHAT, CDR2 FQNNGV. This CDR3 is CASSATGGNYGYTF. The CDR3 nucleotides are TGTGCCAGCAGCGCGACAGGGGGAAACTATGGCTACACCTTC. The full variable domain, in which reference TRBV11-2 and TRBJ1-2 provide the parts outside the CDR3, is EAGVAQSPRYKIIEKRQSVAFWCNPISGHATLYWYQQILGQGPKLLIQFQNNGVVDDSQLPKDRFSAERLKGVDSTLKIQPAKLEDSAVYLCASSATGGNYGYTFGSGTRLTVV.

The CDR3 region is CSVEGQGRGYGYTF. The CDR3 DNA is TGCAGCGTTGAAGGACAGGGAAGGGGTTATGGCTACACCTTC. This chain joins TRBV29-1 and TRBJ1-2; 7 nucleotides align to TRBD1. The CDR3 is made up of 14 amino acids. The V and J ends lost 1 base and 5 bases, in that order; junction bases with no gene match: 7. The germline V gene encodes CDR1 SQVTM and CDR2 ANQGSEA.

The chain carries TRBV30 and TRBJ2-2; 11 nucleotides agree with TRBD2. Trimming cost V 1 base and J 8 bases; bases outside gene matches: 6. The germline V gene has CDR1 GTSNPN and CDR2 SVGIG (reference sequence). This CDR3 region has 15 residues. CDR3 sequence reads: CAWSGALAGAGELFF. The DNA of the CDR3 is TGTGCCTGGAGTGGGGCACTAGCGGGGGCTGGGGAGCTGTTTTTT.

The V gene is TRBV5-1, the J gene TRBJ1-2, with 9 bases that match TRBD1. Germline V CDR1 and CDR2: SGHRS, YFSETQ. The CDR3 consists of 16 residues. The J segment lost 8 bases and the V segment lost 3 bases, leaving 14 bases of the junction unmatched. DNA for the CDR3: TGCGCCAGCAGCTCGCCCGCGACACAGGGGGCGGAGGGCTACACCTTC. Translation gives CASSSPATQGAEGYTF.

This clone was observed a few times. The chain links TRBV30 to TRBJ2-1; 10 bases agree with TRBD2. This CDR3 spans 15 amino acids. Per germline, CDR1 GTSNPN and CDR2 SVGIG (reference sequence). V dropped 3 bases and J dropped 7; count of bases not matched to a gene: 9. CDR3 nucleotides: TGTGCCTGGAGGCCTTTAGCGGGGGGAAGGAATGAGCAGTTCTTC. This gives the protein CAWRPLAGGRNEQFF.

This chain joins TRBV30 and TRBJ1-2, with TRBD1 matching over 11 bases. Losses at the gene ends were 5 bases for V and 6 bases for J; bases not matched to a gene: 14. There are 16 residues in the CDR3. The germline V gene encodes CDR1 GTSNPN and CDR2 SVGIG (reference sequence). CDR3 amino acids: CAWEPGQGVGTHGYTF. DNA for the CDR3: TGTGCCTGGGAACCGGGACAGGGGGTCGGTACTCATGGCTACACCTTC.

The chain is built from TRBV2 and TRBJ1-2; 9 bases are shared with TRBD1. The ends lost 3 bases at V and 7 bases at J; junction bases unmatched: 9. CDR3 length equals 15 residues. The germline V gene encodes CDR1 SNHLY and CDR2 FYNNEI. CDR3 region: CASSDLGTGYGGYTF. DNA for the CDR3: TGTGCCAGCAGTGACTTAGGGACAGGGTATGGTGGCTACACCTTC.

V usage is TRBV5-1 and J usage is TRBJ2-7; 8 bases line up with TRBD1. Germline CDR1 is SGHRS and CDR2 is YFSETQ. The CDR3 runs 14 residues. The ends lost 1 base at V and 5 bases at J; junction bases unmatched: 5. The CDR3 spells CASSLNRGADEQYF. The CDR3 DNA reads as TGCGCCAGCAGCTTGAACAGGGGGGCAGACGAGCAGTACTTC.

This sequence joins TRBV29-1 and TRBJ1-2, with D hard to call. Trimming cost V 1 base and J 6 bases, with 9 bases left between them. The germline gives CDR1 SQVTM, CDR2 ANQGSEA. This CDR3 is built from 12 residues. The CDR3 loop is CSVEGQVDGYTF. Here the CDR3 DNA reads TGCAGCGTTGAAGGTCAGGTGGATGGCTACACCTTC.